This TCR beta chain was profiled in a study of blood T cell repertoires in COVID-19 (dated by TCRdb to 2020 to 2022). For the study in its entirety: The collaborator samples originated in the United States, Italy and Spain and spanned the acute and convalescent phases of COVID-19. The sample metadata nearly always contained a de-identified subject ID, COVID-19 status, age in years and sex. Deeply sampled blood TCRbeta repertoires from subjects exposed to, actively infected with, or recovered from COVID-19 were included in the dataset. The material from the prospective study consisted of cDNA or gDNA derived from T cells, B-cell-depleted T cells, or PBMCs. HLA class I and class II types, where available, came from metadata supplied by the sample provider rather than from assay-based typing. The samples were drawn from two sources: the first 160 participants of the ongoing ImmuneRACE study, and 1,000 to 1,500 subjects contributed by 6 global collaborators. The repertoires were made available in a free public database intended to serve as a resource for research on the immune response to SARS-CoV-2.

Whole blood was collected in K2EDTA tubes by collaborating institutions according to the institutions' own protocols. For TCRbeta analysis, collaborators shipped samples in one of three forms: frozen whole blood, isolated PBMCs, or DNA extracted from either of those sample types. The investigation overall reported the following: Clinical and demographic metadata were provided uncurated, with the amount varying by source and participant.

This clone has just a few counts. Its binding antigen is unknown. No base-level quality is on record; no much larger clone is a single base apart. The immunoSEQ Assay, a bias-controlled multiplex PCR, was used to amplify TCRbeta CDR3 regions from genomic DNA. On the authors' methods: The number of nucleated cells in each sample was estimated by amplification of reference gene primers within the assay. Sequence reads were collapsed and filtered to measure the absolute abundance of every unique TCRbeta CDR3 rearrangement. For each sample, productive Simpson clonality was calculated as the square root of Simpson's diversity index over productive rearrangements. TCRdb provides this immuneACCESS table in a form limited to in-frame rearrangements. Some clones are lacking; in checked studies, under half of them reflect an unresolved V gene, and why the rest are absent is not known. V and J calls and clone size are given by that table; D and trimming were obtained from the DNA. Here the sample has fewer than 60,000 clones; approximately 80% occur a single time. The ten largest make up around 10% of the sample.

There are 14 amino acids in the CDR3, from cysteine to phenylalanine inclusive. Just CDR3 DNA is preserved here, 42 bases in frame from base 1. Via the germline V gene (reference sequence), CDR1 is LNHNV and CDR2 YYDKDF. V and J are truncated by 4 bases and 15 bases respectively, leaving an intervening sequence of 21 bases. Recombination joined TRBV15 with TRBJ1-4; matching of 6 bases hints at TRBD1 as the D gene. Material: peripheral blood. The origin of this receptor is a man between 60 and 75 years old with acute or convalescent COVID-19. The DNA reads TGTGCCACCAGCATAGAGAGGGGGGGTCGTAGCGTGTTTTTT. Its translation is CATSIERGGRSVFF.